These 32 T cell receptor beta chains came from one sample sequenced in a study of blood T cell repertoires in COVID-19 (dated by TCRdb to between 2020 and 2021). The library was made by the immunoSEQ multiplex PCR assay. TCRdb re-hosts the immuneACCESS table, in-frame sequences only. Its copies lack some clones; in the studies checked, an unresolved V gene accounts for under half of them, and the cause for the rest is not known. This sample is represented by 110,000 or so clones; roughly 80% of them were singletons. Roughly 1.6% of the sample is held by the ten biggest clonotypes. The sequenced sample consisted of peripheral blood. The receptor source for this set is a man aged 45 to 65 with acute or convalescent COVID-19.

The rearrangement joins TRBV5-1 to TRBJ1-1; maybe TRBD1 (5 bases). Per the germline V gene, CDR1 is SGHRS and CDR2 is YFSETQ. This CDR3 comprises 16 residues. V shed 3 bases and J shed 5 bases, with 20 bases lying between them. This chain's CDR3 is CASSYSPNTRGTEAFF. CDR3 coding DNA: TGCGCCAGCAGCTATTCACCCAACACCCGGGGGACTGAAGCTTTCTTT.

V usage is TRBV11-2 and J usage is TRBJ2-1, with 8 positions matching TRBD2. CDR1 SGHAT and CDR2 FQNNGV come from the germline V gene. With 2 bases clipped from V and 7 bases from J, the junction kept 7 bases outside the gene matches. The CDR3 contains 15 residues. The CDR3 region has the DNA TGTGCCAGCAGCTTATTTTGGCTAGCGGGTAATGAGCAGTTCTTC. Translating it yields CASSLFWLAGNEQFF.

This chain joins TRBV3-1 (or the pseudogene TRBV3-2) and TRBJ1-1; D not certain. The V gene's germline CDR1 is LGHDT and CDR2 YNNKEL (reference sequence). CDR3 length equals 15 residues. The germline V and J ends were trimmed by 2 bases and 3 bases, with 13 bases remaining between them. In DNA, the CDR3 is TGTGCCAGCAGCCAATTGAGGGCGGCTTACACTGAAGCTTTCTTT. Residues: CASSQLRAAYTEAFF.

This clone was seen only a few times. The rearrangement uses TRBV2 and TRBJ1-1; 8 nucleotides agree with TRBD1. The CDR3 length is 13 residues. With V trimmed by 7 bases and J by 2 bases, 3 bases remained unmatched. Germline V CDR1 and CDR2: SNHLY, FYNNEI. This CDR3 reads CASKGQGNTEAFF. Written as DNA, the CDR3 is TGTGCCAGCAAAGGACAGGGAAACACTGAAGCTTTCTTT.

This clone was detected a few times. V and J are TRBV19 and TRBJ1-2; tentatively, D is TRBD1 (6 bases). The CDR3 is 15 residues long. CDR1 and CDR2 from the germline V gene are LNHDA and SQIVND (reference sequence). V was pared by 1 base and J by 6 bases, with 15 bases between. CDR3 sequence reads: CASSIGAGAPDGYTF. The CDR3 nucleotides read TGTGCCAGTAGTATAGGGGCGGGGGCGCCTGATGGCTACACCTTC. The full variable domain, with the rest looked up from reference TRBV19 and TRBJ1-2, is DGGITQSPKYLFRKEGQNVTLSCEQNLNHDAMYWYRQDPGQGLRLIYYSQIVNDFQKGDIAEGYSVSREKKESFPLTVTSAQKNPTAFYLCASSIGAGAPDGYTFGSGTRLTVV.

The rearrangement links TRBV2 to TRBJ1-2; 7 nucleotides align to TRBD1. The V segment lost 0 bases and the J segment 7 bases; nucleotides outside the gene matches: 17. The germline gives CDR1 SNHLY, CDR2 FYNNEI. The CDR3 spans 18 residues. The CDR3 loop is CASSEAVDHFDRVGGYTF. In DNA form, the CDR3 reads TGTGCCAGCAGTGAAGCGGTTGACCATTTCGACAGGGTTGGTGGCTACACCTTC. The full variable domain, with the rest looked up from reference TRBV2 and TRBJ1-2, is EPEVTQTPSHQVTQMGQEVILRCVPISNHLYFYWYRQILGQKVEFLVSFYNNEISEKSEIFDDQFSVERPDGSNFTLKIRSTKLEDSAMYFCASSEAVDHFDRVGGYTFGSGTRLTVV.

This chain uses TRBV28 with TRBJ2-7, with a weak D call TRBD2 (5 bases). The CDR3 consists of 13 residues. Germline V gene data show CDR1 as MDHEN and CDR2 as SYDVKM. The V gene lost 7 bases and the J gene lost 2 bases, with 12 bases spanning the gap. Written as DNA, the CDR3 is TGTGCCAGCAAAGGACTCTTAACCTACGAGCAGTACTTC. This encodes CASKGLLTYEQYF.

The chain links TRBV5-4 to TRBJ1-2; D is possibly TRBD1 (6 bases). V gave up 6 bases and J gave up 3 bases, with 15 bases separating them. CDR1 is SGHNT and CDR2 is YYREEE in the germline V gene (reference sequence). The CDR3 sequence is 14 residues long. The CDR3 loop is CASTLRRGDYGYTF. As DNA, the CDR3 is TGTGCCAGCACCCTACGCAGGGGCGACTATGGCTACACCTTC.

The chain links TRBV2 to TRBJ1-5; 7 nucleotides match TRBD1. The CDR3 length is 15 residues. V shed 6 bases, J shed 1 base, and the junction held 6 bases outside the gene matches. Germline CDR1 reads SNHLY; CDR2 reads FYNNEI. The CDR3: CASSSLDRSNQPQHF. The CDR3 DNA reads TGTGCCAGCAGCTCCTTGGACAGGAGCAATCAGCCCCAGCATTTT.

The CDR3 DNA is TGTGCCAGTAGTTCAGCGAGGGGGCAGAGTCAGCCCCAGCATTTT. Protein: CASSSARGQSQPQHF. The chain combines TRBV19 with TRBJ1-5; 7 bases are shared with TRBD1. V lost 5 bases and J lost 6; bases outside the gene matches: 10. The CDR3 runs 15 residues. Germline CDR1 is LNHDA and CDR2 is SQIVND (reference sequence). Variable domain in full (rest from reference TRBV19 and TRBJ1-5): DGGITQSPKYLFRKEGQNVTLSCEQNLNHDAMYWYRQDPGQGLRLIYYSQIVNDFQKGDIAEGYSVSREKKESFPLTVTSAQKNPTAFYLCASSSARGQSQPQHFGDGTRLSIL.

The chain recombines TRBV30 with TRBJ2-1; TRBD2 is a possible D gene (6 bases). Trimming took off 1 base at V and 6 bases at J, with 7 bases between the two ends. The CDR3 loop spans 12 amino acids. The V gene's germline CDR1 is GTSNPN and CDR2 SVGIG (reference sequence). The CDR3 DNA reads TGTGCCTGGAGTGGGAGGGGCAATGAGCAGTTCTTC. This codes for CAWSGRGNEQFF.

This chain joins TRBV5-1 and TRBJ2-1, with D tentatively TRBD2 (5 bases). This CDR3 has 12 amino acids. CDR1 is SGHRS and CDR2 is YFSETQ in the germline V gene. Trimming removed 3 bases at V and 9 bases at J, with 10 bases between. CDR3 loop: CASSSGGSEQFF. The DNA of the CDR3 is TGCGCCAGCAGCTCGGGTGGGAGTGAGCAGTTCTTC.

The CDR3 reads CASSQDRVTSFF. In DNA form, the CDR3 reads TGTGCCAGCAGCCAAGATCGGGTTACATCTTTCTTT. The chain recombines TRBV3-1 (or the pseudogene TRBV3-2) with TRBJ1-1; the D is unclear. This CDR3 spans 12 amino acids. V was cut by 0 bases and J by 12 bases, with 11 bases left in between. Germline CDR1 reads LGHDT; CDR2 reads YNNKEL (reference sequence).

V is TRBV6-5 and J is TRBJ1-1; 7 bases are a match to TRBD1. This CDR3 contains 14 residues. Germline trimming cut 6 bases from V and 0 bases from J; bases unmatched to any gene: 4. CDR1 and CDR2 (germline): MNHEY, SVGAGI. The CDR3 nucleotides are TGTGCCAGCAGCAGGGACAGCCTGAACACTGAAGCTTTCTTT. Protein sequence: CASSRDSLNTEAFF.

CDR3 coding DNA: TGTGCCAGCAGCACCCGACGGACTAGCCCGGATACGCAGTATTTT. Translated: CASSTRRTSPDTQYF. This chain connects TRBV11-3 to TRBJ2-3, with TRBD2 identical over 8 bases. The CDR3 extends over 15 amino acids. The germline gives CDR1 SGHNT, CDR2 YENEEA. J was trimmed by 6 bases and V by 5 bases; bases with no gene match: 10.

The chain has TRBV5-1 and TRBJ2-1, with D possibly being TRBD2 (7 bases). The CDR3 is made up of 15 amino acids. Germline lookup yields CDR1 SGHRS and CDR2 YFSETQ. The ends were cut back, 1 base at V and 6 bases at J, with 14 bases in the middle. This CDR3 is CASSLRPGGGNEQFF. In DNA, the CDR3 is TGCGCCAGCAGCTTGAGACCGGGGGGCGGCAATGAGCAGTTCTTC.

The V gene is TRBV28, the J gene TRBJ2-3; 7 bases agree with TRBD1. Unmatched junction bases numbered 10, after V lost 4 bases and J lost 6 bases. The V gene's germline CDR1 is MDHEN and CDR2 SYDVKM. CDR3 length equals 15 residues. CDR3: CASSSRDRPTDTQYF. CDR3 nucleotides: TGTGCCAGCAGTTCCCGGGACAGACCAACGGATACGCAGTATTTT.

The V call is TRBV6-4, the J call TRBJ2-3, with a tentative D call TRBD2 (7 bases). Germline-derived CDR1 and CDR2 are MRHNA and SNTAGT. The CDR3 totals 12 residues. The germline V and J ends were trimmed by 4 bases and 9 bases, with 11 bases remaining between them. The CDR3 DNA follows: TGTGCCAGCAGTGCTCCGGGGGGCACGCAGTATTTT. Encoded protein: CASSAPGGTQYF.

The V gene is TRBV5-1, the J gene TRBJ1-6; tentative D call: TRBD1 (5 bases). The CDR3 is made up of 14 amino acids. Germline V gene data show CDR1 as SGHRS and CDR2 as YFSETQ. V shed 4 bases and J shed 7 bases, with 12 bases lying between them. The CDR3 is CASSTRQQNSPLHF. CDR3 bases: TGCGCCAGCAGCACCCGACAGCAGAATTCACCCCTCCACTTT.

This clone was counted between two and nine times. This chain links TRBV11-2 with TRBJ2-2; D may be TRBD1 (6 bases). Germline V CDR1 and CDR2: SGHAT, FQNNGV. Trimming pared 5 bases from V and 1 base from J, leaving 8 bases between. This CDR3 has 14 residues. The CDR3: CASSPTGNTGELFF. DNA of the CDR3: TGTGCCAGCAGCCCGACAGGGAACACCGGGGAGCTGTTTTTT. Drawing the rest from reference TRBV11-2 and TRBJ2-2, the complete variable domain is EAGVAQSPRYKIIEKRQSVAFWCNPISGHATLYWYQQILGQGPKLLIQFQNNGVVDDSQLPKDRFSAERLKGVDSTLKIQPAKLEDSAVYLCASSPTGNTGELFFGEGSRLTVL.

This clone was observed a handful of times. This chain uses TRBV5-1 with TRBJ1-6; 12 nucleotides match TRBD1. V was clipped by 2 bases and J by 6 bases; unmatched bases: 3. Germline-derived CDR1 and CDR2 are SGHRS and YFSETQ. This CDR3 contains 16 residues. The CDR3 coding sequence is TGCGCCAGCAGCTTCCGGGACAGGGGGCGTAATTCACCCCTCCACTTT. It specifies CASSFRDRGRNSPLHF.

The rearrangement links TRBV3-1 (or the pseudogene TRBV3-2) to TRBJ2-7; 7 positions agree with TRBD1. Trimming removed 1 base from V and 2 bases from J; junction bases left unmatched: 5. This CDR3 region has 15 residues. The V gene's germline CDR1 is LGHDT and CDR2 YNNKEL (reference sequence). The CDR3 is CASSQGLGTAYEQYF. The CDR3 DNA sequence: TGTGCCAGCAGCCAAGGCCTTGGGACAGCCTACGAGCAGTACTTC.

The count of this clone is one. V and J are TRBV6-5 and TRBJ1-1; the D gene is possibly TRBD1 (6 bases). Per the germline V gene, CDR1 is MNHEY and CDR2 is SVGAGI. The CDR3 extends over 12 amino acids. V lost 4 bases and J lost 7, with 10 bases in between. CDR3 sequence (DNA): TGTGCCAGCAGTTTAGGGGGTAGTGAAGCTTTCTTT. Translated, it gives CASSLGGSEAFF.

This chain joins TRBV5-4 and TRBJ1-5; 8 bases agree with TRBD1. Germline V gene lookup returns CDR1 SGHNT and CDR2 YYREEE (reference sequence). CDR3 length: 16 residues. Trimming removed 3 bases from V and 3 bases from J; junction bases left unmatched: 8. CDR3 protein: CASSSSGQGYNQPQHF. The CDR3 region has the DNA TGTGCCAGCAGCTCTTCTGGACAGGGATACAATCAGCCCCAGCATTTT.

This clone was found once. The chain is built from TRBV20-1 and TRBJ2-5, with D unclear. Germline CDR1 DFQATT, CDR2 SNEGSKA (reference sequence). Deletions cut 2 bases from V and 3 bases from J, with 4 bases between. This CDR3 has 11 residues. CDR3 DNA sequence: TGCAGTGCTAGACCCGAAGAGACCCAGTACTTC. Translated: CSARPEETQYF.

The V call is TRBV28, the J call TRBJ1-3; D remains unclear. Germline CDR1 MDHEN, CDR2 SYDVKM. V lost 4 bases to trimming and J lost 5 bases, with 6 bases between them. The CDR3 runs to 12 residues. CDR3 DNA sequence: TGTGCCAGCAGTTCCCTCCGAAACACCATATATTTT. It is translated as CASSSLRNTIYF.

This clone was recorded a few times. The rearrangement uses TRBV19 and TRBJ1-5; 10 nucleotides align to TRBD1. This CDR3 region has 14 residues. Germline CDR1 LNHDA, CDR2 SQIVND (reference sequence). V lost 8 bases and J lost 6; bases outside the gene matches: 7. The CDR3 region has the DNA TGTGCCAGTGCCCAGGGGACAGGGGTTCAGCCCCAGCATTTT. Its translation is CASAQGTGVQPQHF.

J is TRBJ1-1 and V is TRBV5-4, with 8 bases lining up with TRBD1. J gave up 4 bases and V 3 bases, and 8 bases lay outside the gene matches. The CDR3 extends over 15 amino acids. CDR1 is SGHNT, CDR2 YYREEE, per germline (reference sequence). CDR3 loop: CASSSPRGQGTEAFF. For the CDR3, the DNA is TGTGCCAGCAGCTCACCCAGGGGGCAGGGCACTGAAGCTTTCTTT.

The rearrangement uses TRBV6-2 or TRBV6-3 and TRBJ2-7, with a tentative D call TRBD1 (5 bases). This CDR3 is built from 12 residues. Germline V gene data show CDR1 as MNHEY and CDR2 as SVGEGT. V shed 6 bases and J shed 5 bases, with 11 bases lying between them. The CDR3 sequence is CASSSQTDEQYV. CDR3 in DNA: TGTGCCAGCAGCTCCCAGACAGACGAGCAGTACGTC.

This chain connects TRBV5-1 to TRBJ1-6; TRBD1 is a possible D gene (5 bases). This CDR3 is 16 amino acids long. V was pared by 5 bases and J by 4 bases, with 16 bases between. Germline-derived CDR1 and CDR2 are SGHRS and YFSETQ. The CDR3: CASSRGGEGYNSPLHF. DNA for the CDR3: TGCGCCAGCAGTCGGGGCGGGGAAGGATATAATTCACCCCTCCACTTT.

The chain has TRBV7-3 and TRBJ2-1, with 9 bases identical to TRBD1. The V gene's germline CDR1 is SGHTA and CDR2 FQGTGA. Trimming at V came to 0 bases and at J to 7 bases, leaving 4 bases not matched to a gene. This CDR3 is 15 amino acids long. This CDR3 reads CASSLTSDRGNEQFF. The CDR3, as DNA: TGTGCCAGCAGCTTAACGTCGGACAGGGGTAATGAGCAGTTCTTC.

The chain recombines TRBV5-1 with TRBJ1-1; D perhaps matches TRBD1 (6 bases). The ends were cut back, 4 bases at V and 7 bases at J, with 11 bases in the middle. Looked up from germline, CDR1 is SGHRS and CDR2 is YFSETQ. This CDR3 spans 12 amino acids. The CDR3 DNA sequence: TGCGCCAGCAGCCTACAGGGTCATGAAGCTTTCTTT. Translated, it gives CASSLQGHEAFF.